The 25 T cell receptor beta chains listed next were all sequenced from one sample in a study of blood T cell repertoires in COVID-19. TCRdb's table, derived via immunoSEQ multiplex PCR, lists solely in-frame clones and lacks some. Of roughly 150,000 clones in the sample, around 87% were seen once. The sample comprised peripheral blood. Receptors originate from a woman of 80 years or more with COVID-19, enrolled during active disease.

CDR3 sequence reads: CASSPDIHTDTQYF. CDR3 DNA sequence: TGCGCCAGCAGCCCGGACATTCATACAGATACGCAGTATTTT. The chain joins TRBV5-1 to TRBJ2-3, with D perhaps TRBD1 (5 bases). There are 14 residues in the CDR3. Germline CDR1 SGHRS, CDR2 YFSETQ. With 4 bases removed from V and 3 bases from J, the gap between germline ends came to 12 bases.

This chain uses TRBV5-1 with TRBJ2-7, with 9 bases fitting TRBD2. Germline trimming cut 0 bases from V and 1 base from J; bases unmatched to any gene: 11. The CDR3 length is 18 residues. Germline V gene data show CDR1 as SGHRS and CDR2 as YFSETQ. DNA of the CDR3: TGCGCCAGCAGCTTGGAGACTAGCGGCGCCCGAGGGTCCTACGAGCAGTACTTC. This gives the protein CASSLETSGARGSYEQYF.

This rearrangement joins TRBV5-4 to TRBJ2-7; tentative D call: TRBD2 (6 bases). V lost 0 bases and J lost 6, with 10 bases in between. The CDR3 is 13 amino acids. CDR1 and CDR2 from the germline V gene are SGHNT and YYREEE (reference sequence). This CDR3 is CASSLERESEQYF. Here the CDR3 DNA reads TGTGCCAGCAGCTTGGAACGGGAGTCCGAGCAGTACTTC.

The chain employs TRBV27 and TRBJ1-2, with 7 bases matching TRBD1. Trimming at V came to 7 bases and at J to 8 bases, leaving 7 bases not matched to a gene. The CDR3 length is 12 residues. The germline V gene encodes CDR1 MNHEY and CDR2 SMNVEV (reference sequence). CDR3 protein: CASTTGAGGYTF. CDR3 sequence (DNA): TGTGCCAGCACCACAGGGGCGGGCGGCTACACCTTC.

The CDR3 DNA sequence: TGTGCCAGCAGCTTAGTAGCGGGAAGAAACTCCTACGAGCAGTACTTC. Its protein is CASSLVAGRNSYEQYF. This chain uses TRBV7-2 with TRBJ2-7; 8 bases map to TRBD2. CDR3 length equals 16 residues. V dropped 1 base and J dropped 0; count of bases not matched to a gene: 5. Germline V gives CDR1 SGHTA, CDR2 FQGNSA.

For this clone: The sample carries other DNA sequences with the same CDR3. This chain joins TRBV7-9 and TRBJ1-3; TRBD1 agrees at 7 bases. V was clipped by 5 bases and J by 4 bases; unmatched bases: 2. Germline assignment: CDR1 SEHNR and CDR2 FQNEAQ (reference sequence). This CDR3 is built from 13 residues. The CDR3 spells CASSLGQGNTIYF. The DNA for the CDR3 is TGTGCCAGCAGCCTGGGACAGGGAAACACCATATATTTT.

V is TRBV7-9 and J is TRBJ1-4; 7 bases match TRBD1. The CDR3 length is 16 residues. The V gene end was trimmed by 5 bases and the J gene end by 4 bases; junction bases not matched to a gene: 10. In germline, CDR1 is SEHNR, CDR2 FQNEAQ (reference sequence). CDR3 DNA: TGTGCCAGCAGCGCCTCCAGGGGGGCCTTTAATGAAAAACTGTTTTTT. Protein: CASSASRGAFNEKLFF.

The chain couples TRBV11-2 to TRBJ1-1; the D gene is possibly TRBD1 (6 bases). Trimming shortened V by 0 bases and J by 6 bases, and 14 bases separated the two germline ends. Germline CDR1 is SGHAT and CDR2 is FQNNGV. The CDR3 totals 15 residues. The CDR3 loop reads CASSLDMGQTSEAFF. The CDR3, as DNA: TGTGCCAGCAGCTTAGATATGGGACAAACATCTGAAGCTTTCTTT.

The V call is TRBV7-2, the J call TRBJ2-7; TRBD1 agrees at 9 bases. Unmatched junction bases numbered 8, after V lost 5 bases and J lost 6 bases. The CDR3 length is 14 residues. Germline CDR1 SGHTA, CDR2 FQGNSA. Here the CDR3 DNA reads TGTGCCAGCAGCGCCCGACAGGGGGTAAGCGAGCAGTACTTC. Encoded protein: CASSARQGVSEQYF. The full variable domain, its missing parts supplied by reference TRBV7-2 and TRBJ2-7, is GAGVSQSPSNKVTEKGKDVELRCDPISGHTALYWYRQSLGQGLEFLIYFQGNSAPDKSGLPSDRFSAERTGGSVSTLTIQRTQQEDSAVYLCASSARQGVSEQYFGPGTRLTVT.

The gene calls are TRBV6-1 and TRBJ2-1; 8 bases fit TRBD2. Trimming cost V 4 bases and J 5 bases; bases outside gene matches: 10. CDR3 length: 16 residues. Per germline, CDR1 MNHNS and CDR2 SASEGT. CDR3 sequence reads: CASSGPQREMNNEQFF. The CDR3 DNA is TGTGCCAGCAGTGGTCCTCAGCGGGAGATGAACAATGAGCAGTTCTTC.

This clone occurred once. The V call is TRBV6-2 or TRBV6-3, the J call TRBJ2-1; 9 bases map to TRBD1. Germline trimming cut 5 bases from V and 8 bases from J; bases unmatched to any gene: 7. Looked up from germline, CDR1 is MNHEY and CDR2 is SVGEGT. The CDR3 has 14 amino acids. The CDR3 DNA is TGTGCCAGCAGTGGGACAGGGAATGGGTATGAGCAGTTCTTC. The encoded protein is CASSGTGNGYEQFF.

J is TRBJ2-1 and V is TRBV2, with D unresolved. CDR1 and CDR2 from the germline V gene are SNHLY and FYNNEI. V was trimmed by 2 bases and J by 4 bases, leaving 6 bases between them. The CDR3 extends over 13 amino acids. CDR3 region: CASSETHYNEQFF. CDR3 DNA sequence: TGTGCCAGCAGTGAAACACATTACAATGAGCAGTTCTTC.

This clone was picked up a small number of times. CDR3 loop: CASSTTGSNGYTF. The CDR3 DNA follows: TGTGCCAGTAGTACGACAGGATCCAATGGCTACACCTTC. This chain uses TRBV19 with TRBJ1-2; possibly TRBD1 for D (6 bases). The germline V gene encodes CDR1 LNHDA and CDR2 SQIVND (reference sequence). This CDR3 is built from 13 residues. Trimming took 4 bases from V and 6 from J, leaving 12 bases between them.

Comment on this clone: Other nucleotide sequences in the sample specify the same CDR3. J is TRBJ2-5 and V is TRBV18; D gene ambiguous. With 5 bases removed from V and 1 base from J, the gap between germline ends came to 8 bases. Germline CDR1 KGHSH, CDR2 LQKENI. The length of the CDR3 is 13 residues. CDR3 sequence (DNA): TGTGCCAGCTCAGAAGCGATCCAAGAGACCCAGTACTTC. Translating gives CASSEAIQETQYF.

The gene calls are TRBV11-2 and TRBJ1-6; 7 bases map to TRBD1. This CDR3 has 15 residues. The junction had 6 bases not matched to a gene; V was cut back by 5 bases and J by 5 bases. In germline, CDR1 is SGHAT, CDR2 FQNNGV. The CDR3 coding sequence is TGTGCCAGCAGCCAGGGGGGTCGCGATAATTCACCCCTCCACTTT. This sequence encodes CASSQGGRDNSPLHF.

This chain connects TRBV7-2 to TRBJ1-5, with D possibly being TRBD1 (5 bases). The germline V gene has CDR1 SGHTA and CDR2 FQGNSA. CDR3 length: 15 amino acids. The germline V and J ends were trimmed by 1 base and 0 bases, with 7 bases remaining between them. CDR3 nucleotides: TGTGCCAGCAGCTTAGGACAGAGTAGCAATCAGCCCCAGCATTTT. As protein: CASSLGQSSNQPQHF.

The CDR3 DNA reads TGTGCCAGCAGCAAGACAGGGACCAATAATTCACCCCTCCACTTT. It is translated as CASSKTGTNNSPLHF. This chain uses TRBV7-3 with TRBJ1-6; 7 bases are a match to TRBD1. V lost 5 bases, J lost 5 bases, and 6 bases stayed unmatched. Looked up from germline, CDR1 is SGHTA and CDR2 is FQGTGA. The CDR3 has 15 amino acids. Full variable domain (remainder filled in from reference TRBV7-3 and TRBJ1-6): GAGVSQTPSNKVTEKGKYVELRCDPISGHTALYWYRQSLGQGPEFLIYFQGTGAADDSGLPNDRFFAVRPEGSVSTLKIQRTERGDSAVYLCASSKTGTNNSPLHFGNGTRLTVT.

The chain links TRBV2 to TRBJ2-1; 12 bases agree with TRBD2. The CDR3 runs to 15 residues. V shed 6 bases, J shed 7 bases, and the junction held 7 bases outside the gene matches. The germline V gene encodes CDR1 SNHLY and CDR2 FYNNEI. CDR3 bases: TGTGCCAGCAGCTTACTAGCGGGAGGCGGAAATGAGCAGTTCTTC. Translation: CASSLLAGGGNEQFF.

The chain couples TRBV20-1 to TRBJ2-7, with 7 bases fitting TRBD2. Unmatched junction bases numbered 5, after V lost 3 bases and J lost 3 bases. Germline V lookup: CDR1 DFQATT, CDR2 SNEGSKA (reference sequence). The CDR3 totals 13 residues. CDR3: CSASLPSGYEQYF. The CDR3 DNA is TGCAGTGCTAGTTTGCCTAGCGGCTACGAGCAGTACTTC.

CDR3 protein: CATSRDRLSGGYEQYF. As DNA, the CDR3 is TGTGCCACCAGCAGAGATCGTCTTAGCGGGGGCTACGAGCAGTACTTC. V gene TRBV15 combines with J gene TRBJ2-7; TRBD2 matches at 9 bases. The CDR3 extends over 16 amino acids. The ends lost 0 bases at V and 3 bases at J; junction bases unmatched: 6. Germline V lookup: CDR1 LNHNV, CDR2 YYDKDF (reference sequence).

The chain carries TRBV2 and TRBJ2-7; 9 positions match TRBD1. From germline, CDR1 is SNHLY and CDR2 FYNNEI. Losses at the gene ends were 8 bases for V and 2 bases for J; bases not matched to a gene: 7. The CDR3 runs to 14 residues. DNA for the CDR3: TGTGCCAGCGAGGTTGGGACAGGGACCTACGAGCAGTACTTC. Its protein product is CASEVGTGTYEQYF.

CDR3 region: CASSLVGAGTAYEQYF. In DNA form, the CDR3 reads TGTGCCAGCAGCTTAGTCGGAGCGGGGACCGCCTACGAGCAGTACTTC. This chain links TRBV7-2 with TRBJ2-7; 7 positions agree with TRBD2. Looked up from germline, CDR1 is SGHTA and CDR2 is FQGNSA. After removal of 1 base from V and 2 bases from J, the junction contained 8 bases not matched to a gene. The CDR3 runs 16 residues.

The genes are TRBV3-1 (or the pseudogene TRBV3-2) and TRBJ1-6; D remains ambiguous. CDR1 and CDR2 (germline): LGHDT, YNNKEL (reference sequence). The CDR3 is 13 amino acids. Trimming took 5 bases from V and 5 from J, leaving 7 bases between them. The chain's CDR3 is CASSLLDNSPLHF. DNA for the CDR3: TGTGCCAGCAGCTTGCTAGATAATTCACCCCTCCACTTT.

The chain uses TRBV4-2 and TRBJ2-1; D is possibly TRBD1 (6 bases). The V gene's germline CDR1 is LGHNA and CDR2 YNFKEQ. The germline V and J ends were trimmed by 10 bases and 3 bases, with 10 bases remaining between them. The CDR3 sequence is 12 residues long. The CDR3 reads CATKDSYNEQFF. The CDR3 coding sequence is TGTGCCACTAAGGACAGCTACAATGAGCAGTTCTTC.

The chain joins TRBV14 to TRBJ1-2; 10 bases are shared with TRBD1. There are 14 residues in the CDR3. V lost 4 bases, J lost 4 bases, and 3 bases stayed unmatched. Germline V lookup: CDR1 SGHDN, CDR2 FVKESK. CDR3 protein: CASSRGTGAYGYTF. The CDR3 coding sequence is TGTGCCAGCAGCCGCGGGACAGGGGCCTATGGCTACACCTTC.